The rows below give T cell receptor beta chains drawn from one sample of a study of radiation and T cells in renal cell carcinoma. Using immunoSEQ multiplex PCR, the repertoire was profiled, and TCRdb retains in-frame clones only, with some absent. The top ten hold approximately 2% of the sample, which has some 120,000 clones, 70% to 90% seen once. Here the sequenced sample was blood, taken from a patient whose treatment included radiotherapy and nephrectomy. These TCRs come from a woman aged 55 to 70 with renal cell carcinoma. CDR3s include the opening cysteine and the closing phenylalanine or tryptophan. The D gene is left open where the match is weak.

j_call d_call v_call cdr3_aa
TRBJ2-7 TRBD2 TRBV19 CASSVAGVPYEQYF
TRBJ1-1 TRBD1 TRBV27 CASSQGTVGLNTEAFF
TRBJ2-5 TRBD1 TRBV14 CASSQGSRGWQETQYF
TRBJ1-2 - TRBV18 CASSPAGYSYGYTF
TRBJ1-1 - TRBV2 CASTEMRDSGEAFF
TRBJ2-1 - TRBV5-4 CASSHPTGSYNEQFF
TRBJ2-6 - TRBV11-1 CASSENRGGSGANVLTF
TRBJ1-5 - TRBV5-6 CASSLAGDQPQHF
TRBJ1-2 - TRBV6-1 CASSETFGLESGYTF
TRBJ1-3 TRBD1 TRBV19 CASSVGQGAFGNTIYF
TRBJ2-5 - TRBV7-8 CASSLLSLGIKSTQYF
TRBJ2-7 - TRBV2 CASSGVGTSYEQYF
TRBJ1-1 TRBD1 TRBV7-2 CASSTRGQWAEAFF